This T cell receptor (beta chain) appears in the sequencing data of a study of response to subunit inactivated influenza vaccine. Whole-study findings and limits: Authors suggested that a seasonal influenza vaccination recruits few new T cells each time.

J gave up 1 base and V 6 bases, and 4 bases lay outside the gene matches. The CDR3 sequence is 14 residues long. One entry per CDR3 protein, called by TCRdb with MiXCR from the RT-PCR reads. Of roughly 780,000 distinct CDR3 sequences detected, approximately 17% appear once; the ten largest clones hold approximately 10%. In regard to this clonotype: What it recognizes is unknown.

The chain links TRBV12-3 or TRBV12-4 to TRBJ2-3; TRBD1 matches 7 bases. This specimen consisted of PBMCs from blood, obtained 5 to 6 days after vaccination. This sequence originates from a man aged 45-65 years who received an inactivated influenza vaccine. CDR3 in DNA: TGTGCCAGCAGCTCCGGGACAGGCACAGATACGCAGTATTTT. Translating it yields CASSSGTGTDTQYF.